The 18 T cell receptor beta chains presented below share a single source sample, sequenced in a study of long-term antiretroviral therapy in people with HIV. With survey level as its setting, the immunoSEQ assay was v3.0. Profiling relied on immunoSEQ multiplex PCR, and the TCRdb table lists in-frame clones only, not all of them. Of fewer than 35,000 clones in the sample, almost 97% are singletons; the top ten hold about 3%. The input for sequencing was unsorted PBMCs, taken 6.9 years after starting antiretroviral therapy. The origin of the receptors is a man between 25 and 39 years old with HIV.

V usage is TRBV6-5 and J usage is TRBJ2-4; D may be TRBD1 or TRBD2 (5 bases each). V gave up 4 bases and J gave up 0 bases, with 10 bases separating them. The CDR3 length is 15 residues. In germline, CDR1 is MNHEY, CDR2 SVGAGI. The CDR3: CASSSFGGAKNIQYF. The CDR3 coding sequence is TGTGCCAGCAGTTCCTTTGGGGGAGCCAAAAACATTCAGTACTTC.

This chain joins TRBV7-6 and TRBJ2-3, with D uncertain. Trimming stripped 3 bases from V and 0 bases from J, with 13 bases between. The CDR3 sequence is 16 residues long. CDR1 is SGHVS, CDR2 FNYEAQ, per germline. Here the CDR3 DNA reads TGTGCCAGCAGCTTCGGGTCGGACCCTAGCACAGATACGCAGTATTTT. Amino acid sequence: CASSFGSDPSTDTQYF.

The V call is TRBV9, the J call TRBJ1-2, with D maybe TRBD1 (5 bases). V lost 4 bases and J 8 bases, leaving 21 bases between the germline ends. The germline V gene has CDR1 SGDLS and CDR2 YYNGEE. This CDR3 has 15 residues. The CDR3 DNA is TGTGCCAGCAGCTCTATGGGGGGGGACGGTTGGGGCTACACCTTC. Its protein product is CASSSMGGDGWGYTF.

The chain recombines TRBV7-8 with TRBJ2-5; 8 bases agree with TRBD1. The CDR3 extends over 16 amino acids. Germline-derived CDR1 and CDR2 are SGHVS and FQNEAQ. V shed 6 bases and J 5 bases; nucleotides not matched to a gene: 14. The CDR3 DNA reads TGTGCCAGCAGTTTCCCAAAGGACAGGGCTGACGAGACCCAGTACTTC. Encoded protein: CASSFPKDRADETQYF.

The V gene is TRBV5-5, the J gene TRBJ2-2, with no clear D. V was clipped by 0 bases and J by 9 bases, with 9 bases between them. The CDR3 runs 13 residues. CDR1 is SGHKS and CDR2 is YYEKEE in the germline V gene (reference sequence). Here the CDR3 reads CASSLEMAWELFF. CDR3 DNA: TGTGCCAGCAGCTTGGAGATGGCGTGGGAGCTGTTTTTT. The whole variable domain, filled in from reference TRBV5-5 and TRBJ2-2, reads DAGVTQSPTHLIKTRGQQVTLRCSPISGHKSVSWYQQVLGQGPQFIFQYYEKEERGRGNFPDRFSARQFPNYSSELNVNALLLGDSALYLCASSLEMAWELFFGEGSRLTVL.

The chain employs TRBV7-6 and TRBJ2-5; 7 bases agree with TRBD2. Germline trimming cut 4 bases from V and 3 bases from J; bases unmatched to any gene: 8. The CDR3 is 15 residues long. The germline V gene has CDR1 SGHVS and CDR2 FNYEAQ. CDR3 bases: TGTGCCAGCAGCTCTTGGTACCGGGGGGAAGAGACCCAGTACTTC. This translates into CASSSWYRGEETQYF.

V usage is TRBV30 and J usage is TRBJ2-2; perhaps TRBD2 as D (5 bases). CDR1 is GTSNPN and CDR2 is SVGIG in the germline V gene (reference sequence). CDR3 length equals 12 residues. V was clipped by 3 bases and J by 5 bases, with 7 bases between them. CDR3 residues: CAWRAETGELFF. The CDR3 bases are TGTGCCTGGAGAGCGGAAACCGGGGAGCTGTTTTTT. Combining the CDR3 with reference TRBV30 and TRBJ2-2 gives the whole variable domain SQTIHQWPATLVQPVGSPLSLECTVEGTSNPNLYWYRQAAGRGLQLLFYSVGIGQISSEVPQNLSASRPQDRQFILSSKKLLLSDSGFYLCAWRAETGELFFGEGSRLTVL.

This clone appeared once. The gene calls are TRBV2 and TRBJ1-2; a weak D match, TRBD1 (6 bases). CDR3 length: 12 residues. Germline V CDR1 and CDR2: SNHLY, FYNNEI. Between the trimmed V and J ends, which lost 6 bases and 8 bases, there was a span of 13 bases. The CDR3 here is CASRGGGAGYTF. CDR3 bases: TGTGCCAGCAGGGGAGGGGGAGCCGGCTACACCTTC.

This clone was recorded only once. The V call is TRBV27, the J call TRBJ2-7; 9 positions match TRBD2. Germline V gene lookup returns CDR1 MNHEY and CDR2 SMNVEV (reference sequence). The CDR3 loop spans 13 amino acids. V shed 5 bases and J 4 bases; nucleotides not matched to a gene: 3. The CDR3 spells CASSLAGTYEQYF. Written as DNA, the CDR3 is TGTGCCAGCAGTCTAGCGGGGACATACGAGCAGTACTTC.

This chain joins TRBV5-4 and TRBJ2-5; 10 bases are a match to TRBD2. Germline V gene lookup returns CDR1 SGHNT and CDR2 YYREEE (reference sequence). The CDR3 totals 15 residues. J lost 3 bases, V lost 4 bases, and 6 bases had no gene match. CDR3 region: CASSPGTSAKETQYF. The DNA of the CDR3 is TGTGCCAGCAGCCCCGGGACTAGCGCAAAAGAGACCCAGTACTTC.

The rearrangement uses TRBV11-1 and TRBJ2-7; 13 nucleotides agree with TRBD2. The CDR3 covers 15 residues. Looked up from germline, CDR1 is SGHAT and CDR2 is FQDESV (reference sequence). The junction had 3 bases not matched to a gene; V was cut back by 4 bases and J by 3 bases. CDR3 DNA: TGTGCCAGCAGCTCGGGACTAGCGGGACGCTACGAGCAGTACTTC. Amino acid sequence: CASSSGLAGRYEQYF.

The rearrangement links TRBV9 to TRBJ2-3, with D maybe TRBD2 (6 bases). Looked up from germline, CDR1 is SGDLS and CDR2 is YYNGEE. The V end lost 4 bases, the J end lost 3 bases, and 12 bases lay between the germline ends. The length of the CDR3 is 14 residues. CDR3 protein: CASSSHRGTDTQYF. CDR3 in DNA: TGTGCCAGCAGCTCCCACCGGGGGACAGATACGCAGTATTTT.

The rearrangement joins TRBV11-2 to TRBJ2-1; no firm D call. V lost 5 bases and J lost 6, with 5 bases in between. Germline CDR1 reads SGHAT; CDR2 reads FQNNGV. The CDR3 extends over 11 amino acids. The CDR3 loop is CASSRGNEQFF. CDR3 coding DNA: TGTGCCAGCAGCCGCGGCAATGAGCAGTTCTTC.

The chain links TRBV7-8 to TRBJ2-7, with 9 positions matching TRBD1. The CDR3 is 16 amino acids. J lost 4 bases, V lost 5 bases, and 12 bases had no gene match. Germline CDR1 SGHVS, CDR2 FQNEAQ. The CDR3 loop is CASSTRGTGSLYEQYF. CDR3 sequence (DNA): TGTGCCAGCAGCACGAGAGGGACAGGGTCTTTATACGAGCAGTACTTC.

The J gene is TRBJ1-6, the V gene TRBV6-5, with D uncertain. The V gene lost 0 bases and the J gene lost 6 bases, with 0 bases spanning the gap. The CDR3 covers 12 residues. CDR1 is MNHEY and CDR2 is SVGAGI in the germline V gene. CDR3 coding DNA: TGTGCCAGCAGTTACTCTAATTCACCCCTCCACTTT. Translating it yields CASSYSNSPLHF.

This clone showed up just once. This chain joins TRBV19 and TRBJ2-1; possibly TRBD1 or TRBD2 for D (5 bases each). Looked up from germline, CDR1 is LNHDA and CDR2 is SQIVND (reference sequence). CDR3 length: 12 amino acids. V lost 6 bases and J lost 9, with 12 bases in between. The CDR3 loop is CASSGTSSEQFF. CDR3 coding DNA: TGTGCCAGTAGCGGGACCTCCAGTGAGCAGTTCTTC.

V usage is TRBV5-5 and J usage is TRBJ1-1; perhaps TRBD1 as D (5 bases). This CDR3 is built from 13 residues. Germline V gene sequence: CDR1 SGHKS, CDR2 YYEKEE (reference sequence). The germline V and J ends were trimmed by 6 bases and 4 bases, with 13 bases remaining between them. CDR3 nucleotides: TGTGCCAGCACCCTCGTAGGGGCCACTGAAGCTTTCTTT. It is translated as CASTLVGATEAFF. Based on the CDR3 plus reference TRBV5-5 and TRBJ1-1, the full variable domain is DAGVTQSPTHLIKTRGQQVTLRCSPISGHKSVSWYQQVLGQGPQFIFQYYEKEERGRGNFPDRFSARQFPNYSSELNVNALLLGDSALYLCASTLVGATEAFFGQGTRLTVV.

This chain uses TRBV27 with TRBJ2-2; 14 bases map to TRBD2. V shed 4 bases and J 4 bases; nucleotides not matched to a gene: 8. The CDR3 contains 18 residues. Germline-derived CDR1 and CDR2 are MNHEY and SMNVEV (reference sequence). This chain's CDR3 is CASSSGGLAGARTGELFF. The DNA for the CDR3 is TGTGCCAGCAGTTCTGGGGGACTAGCGGGGGCCCGCACCGGGGAGCTGTTTTTT.